This TCR beta chain was recorded in a study of shared clonotypes between healthy human individuals. Regarding the study as a whole: In contrast to clonotypes shared by all four donors, non-shared clonotypes had lower generation probabilities. Shared across several donors were around 4.7% of the naive CD4 clonotypes. Only blood samples were collected, and tissue repertoires likely differ.

Points on this clone: Antigen: not known.

Clones were sequenced by immunoSEQ multiplex PCR, and TCRdb holds only the in-frame ones, with some missing. The sample holds approximately 2.4 million clones; nearly 97% are singletons and the top ten take approximately 0.13%. CD4+ cell separation produced CD45RA+ naive and CD45RA-negative memory subsets. The CDR3 runs to 14 residues. In germline, CDR1 is LNHDA, CDR2 SQIVND (reference sequence). The ends lost 8 bases at V and 6 bases at J; junction bases unmatched: 10. The chain has TRBV19 and TRBJ1-1, with 9 bases lining up with TRBD1. This clonotype was obtained from a man between 18 and 29 years old in good health. Specimen: naive CD4+ T cells sorted from blood. Documented subset: CD45RA+ positively selected. CDR3 in DNA: TGTGCCAGTGGAAGGGACAGGGCGGAGGCTGAAGCTTTCTTT. Protein sequence: CASGRDRAEAEAFF.